The rows below give T cell receptor beta chains drawn from one sample of a study of control samples from healthy donors and cancer patients. Libraries were prepared by immunoSEQ multiplex PCR; TCRdb keeps only in-frame clonotypes and omits some of them. The profile shows 150,000 to 200,000 clones, 80% to 90% of them singletons. Sequencing was carried out using blood. The origin of the receptors is a man aged 18 to 35 in good health. Each CDR3 is given with its conserved first and last residue. The D gene is left open where the match is weak. Size values are once, few and many counts, or a class for expanded clones, and some rows have none.

DNA,CDR3,J,size,D,V
TGTGCCAGTAGCAGCATAGGACAGGCCTACGAGCAGTACTTC,CASSSIGQAYEQYF,TRBJ2-7,NA,TRBD1,TRBV19
TGTGCCAGCAGCCAAGGTTACAGAGGTTACGAGCAGTACTTC,CASSQGYRGYEQYF,TRBJ2-7,NA,NA,TRBV4-2
TGTGCCAGCAGCCCAGAGGGGACCCCCACAGATACGCAGTATTTT,CASSPEGTPTDTQYF,TRBJ2-3,NA,NA,TRBV7-2
TGTGCCAGCAGTTTTCGGAGGTCCTACGAGCAGTACTTC,CASSFRRSYEQYF,TRBJ2-7,NA,NA,TRBV12-3/TRBV12-4
TGTGCCAGTAGCTGGGGGGCCGGCAATCAGCCCCAGCATTTT,CASSWGAGNQPQHF,TRBJ1-5,once,NA,TRBV19
TGTGCCACCAGCAGAGATCTAGGCAGGGTGTACGAGCAGTACTTC,CATSRDLGRVYEQYF,TRBJ2-7,NA,NA,TRBV15
TGTGCCAGCAGCTTGGGGGGACAGGGGGCTTGGGAGACCCAGTACTTC,CASSLGGQGAWETQYF,TRBJ2-5,NA,TRBD1,TRBV5-5
TGTGCCAGCAGCTTAGCGGACGGTGTCCCCTACGAGCAGTACTTC,CASSLADGVPYEQYF,TRBJ2-7,NA,NA,TRBV7-2
TGTGCCAGCAGCCGTCGACAGGTCTCCACAGATACGCAGTATTTT,CASSRRQVSTDTQYF,TRBJ2-3,once,NA,TRBV7-2
TGTGCCACCAGTGCGGTTGAGGAAACGCAGTATTTT,CATSAVEETQYF,TRBJ2-3,NA,NA,TRBV24-1
TGTGCCAGTAGCCCTACTACAGGGGGCGGAAAGACCCAGTACTTC,CASSPTTGGGKTQYF,TRBJ2-5,NA,TRBD1,TRBV19
TGTGCCTGGAACCCCCCAGGGTACACTGAAGCTTTCTTT,CAWNPPGYTEAFF,TRBJ1-1,NA,NA,TRBV30
TGTGCCACATTAACAGCGATACAGTTCTTC,CATLTAIQFF,TRBJ2-1,NA,NA,TRBV6-5
TGTGCCAGCAGTTTAAGGGGCGGGTGGGACTACGAGCAGTACTTC,CASSLRGGWDYEQYF,TRBJ2-7,NA,NA,TRBV28
TGTGCCAGCAGCGTGACAGGTACAAATTCACCCCTCCACTTT,CASSVTGTNSPLHF,TRBJ1-6,NA,NA,TRBV9
TGTGCCAGCAGCCAACAGGGTTCCTCCTATAATTCACCCCTCCACTTT,CASSQQGSSYNSPLHF,TRBJ1-6,NA,NA,TRBV14
TGTGCCAGCAGTTCAGGCAGGGGGCCGACCTACGAGCAGTACTTC,CASSSGRGPTYEQYF,TRBJ2-7,few,TRBD1,TRBV6-5
TGTGCCAGCAGCAAGACAGGGTCGGGCGGGGAGCTGTTTTTT,CASSKTGSGGELFF,TRBJ2-2,NA,TRBD1,TRBV11-2
TGTGCCAGCAGCTCCCAGGCCCCGCGGAGCACAGATACGCAGTATTTT,CASSSQAPRSTDTQYF,TRBJ2-3,NA,NA,TRBV7-2
TGCGCCAGCAGCTCGGTCGGGGGCAACTATGGCTACACCTTC,CASSSVGGNYGYTF,TRBJ1-2,NA,NA,TRBV5-1
TGTGCCAGTAGTATAGATCTTAGGGGTGATGGAGAGCATCAGCCCCAGCATTTT,CASSIDLRGDGEHQPQHF,TRBJ1-5,NA,NA,TRBV19
TGTGCCAGCAGAACCCCCTCCGGGACTCGCCAAGCGCAGTATTTT,CASRTPSGTRQAQYF,TRBJ2-3,NA,NA,TRBV28
TGTGCCAGTAGCAACGAGGCCCACTATGGCTACACCTTC,CASSNEAHYGYTF,TRBJ1-2,NA,NA,TRBV19
TGCAGCGTTGTTCGGGAGGGTGATGGCTACACCTTC,CSVVREGDGYTF,TRBJ1-2,NA,NA,TRBV29-1
TGTGCCAGCAGCGCTGGAAGGGGCACTGAAGCTTTCTTT,CASSAGRGTEAFF,TRBJ1-1,NA,NA,TRBV9
TGTGCCAGCAGTTATACCGCAGGGGATTACGAGCAGTACTTC,CASSYTAGDYEQYF,TRBJ2-7,NA,NA,TRBV27
TGTGCCAGCAGTTACACGGACGGGACCTATGGCTACACCTTC,CASSYTDGTYGYTF,TRBJ1-2,NA,NA,TRBV6-5
TGTGCCAGCAGCTCCCATGAATACGAGCAGTACTTC,CASSSHEYEQYF,TRBJ2-7,NA,NA,TRBV14
TGTGCCAGCAGTTACGAGGGCAGGGGGCACACTGAAGCTTTCTTT,CASSYEGRGHTEAFF,TRBJ1-1,NA,TRBD1,TRBV6-5
TGTGCCAACTTTTGGGGGATGGACGAGCAGTACTTC,CANFWGMDEQYF,TRBJ2-7,NA,NA,TRBV28
TGCGCCAGCAGCTCAGCGACAGGGGGACAAGATACGCAGTATTTT,CASSSATGGQDTQYF,TRBJ2-3,NA,TRBD1,TRBV5-1
TGTGCCAGCAGTTCAGATAATTACTACACTGAAGCTTTCTTT,CASSSDNYYTEAFF,TRBJ1-1,NA,NA,TRBV27
TGCGCCAGCAGCCAAGGGTCCCAGGGAGGCTATGGCTACACCTTC,CASSQGSQGGYGYTF,TRBJ1-2,NA,NA,TRBV4-1
TGTGCCAGCAGCTTGGACCAGGGCTCCTACAATGAGCAGTTCTTC,CASSLDQGSYNEQFF,TRBJ2-1,NA,NA,TRBV5-5
TGTGCCAGCACCGCCGCAGGGGGGGAGAGCTCCTACGAGCAGTACTTC,CASTAAGGESSYEQYF,TRBJ2-7,NA,NA,TRBV5-4
TGTGCCAGCAGCCAACCCGGGACAGGGGTTGGAAACACCATATATTTT,CASSQPGTGVGNTIYF,TRBJ1-3,NA,TRBD1,TRBV3-1/TRBV3-2
TGTGCCAGCAGTTACTTAGCAGGGATAGGCACTGAAGCTTTCTTT,CASSYLAGIGTEAFF,TRBJ1-1,NA,NA,TRBV6-5
TGTGCCAGCAGTTACGGGACGGGTAGCACAGATACGCAGTATTTT,CASSYGTGSTDTQYF,TRBJ2-3,once,NA,TRBV27
TGTGCCAGCAGCTTGGACAGGGGAAACACCATATATTTT,CASSLDRGNTIYF,TRBJ1-3,NA,TRBD1,TRBV7-9
TGTGCCAGCAGCTTAAACAGCGGGGAGACCCAGTACTTC,CASSLNSGETQYF,TRBJ2-5,NA,NA,TRBV7-2
TGTGCCAGCAAGTCCGACAGGTATAGCAATCAGCCCCAGCATTTT,CASKSDRYSNQPQHF,TRBJ1-5,NA,NA,TRBV27
TGCGCCAGCAGCCTTGAGGAGGGGAAAACCGGGGAGCTGTTTTTT,CASSLEEGKTGELFF,TRBJ2-2,NA,NA,TRBV4-3
TGTGCCAGCAGCCTCCCCGCACCTCCCTACGAGCAGTACTTC,CASSLPAPPYEQYF,TRBJ2-7,NA,NA,TRBV6-2/TRBV6-3
TGTGCCAGCAGCAGTCTGCCGGGACTAGCGGGAGAGCAGTTCTTC,CASSSLPGLAGEQFF,TRBJ2-1,NA,TRBD2,TRBV7-6
TGTGCCAGCAGTTACCCCCAAGAGACCCAGTACTTC,CASSYPQETQYF,TRBJ2-5,NA,NA,TRBV28
TGCGCCAGCAGCACCCCGACGGGAGATACGCAGTATTTT,CASSTPTGDTQYF,TRBJ2-3,once,NA,TRBV5-1
TGTGCCAGCAGTCGAAATGAAAAACTGTTTTTT,CASSRNEKLFF,TRBJ1-4,few,NA,TRBV3-1/TRBV3-2
TGCGCCAGCAGCCAACACAGGGGTAATGAAAAACTGTTTTTT,CASSQHRGNEKLFF,TRBJ1-4,NA,TRBD1,TRBV4-3
TGTGCCAGCAGTTCCATGACTAGCGGGGGGTACAATGAGCAGTTCTTC,CASSSMTSGGYNEQFF,TRBJ2-1,once,TRBD2,TRBV6-6
TGTGCCAGCAGCCCGGATGACAGGACGGCTGGAAACACCATATATTTT,CASSPDDRTAGNTIYF,TRBJ1-3,once,NA,TRBV5-6
TGTGCCAGCAGCCCTCAGGTTTCCCTTAACACCGGGGAGCTGTTTTTT,CASSPQVSLNTGELFF,TRBJ2-2,NA,NA,TRBV5-4
TGTGCCAGCAGCTACTTGGGAGGCAATCAGCCCCAGCATTTT,CASSYLGGNQPQHF,TRBJ1-5,NA,NA,TRBV7-2
TGTGCCATCAGTGAACAGGCGGGGACTGAAGCTTTCTTT,CAISEQAGTEAFF,TRBJ1-1,NA,NA,TRBV10-3
TGTGCCAGCAGCCAAGATCGAGTGGAACAAGAAGCTTTCTTT,CASSQDRVEQEAFF,TRBJ1-1,NA,NA,TRBV4-2
TGTGCCAGCAGCCGAGGACAGGGAACCGGATATGGCTACACCTTC,CASSRGQGTGYGYTF,TRBJ1-2,NA,TRBD1,TRBV5-5